The 17 T cell receptor beta chains below were found in one sample sequenced in a study of human T cells and chemical hapten exposure. Time point meaning: patch test 2, 6 weeks after DPC sensitization. Treatment of the sample: therapeutic diphenylcyclopropenone sensitization with weekly scalp DPC. TCRdb re-analysed the RACE reads in MiXCR, keeping a single row per CDR3 protein. The sample records tens of thousands of distinct CDR3 sequences, about 8% being singletons. The source was whole blood, collected in connection with sensitization to the hapten diphenylcyclopropenone (DPC). These receptors originate from a woman aged 45-60 years with alopecia areata. Some clones in this sample may be carry-over from other donors' samples.

This clonotype was picked up many times. This rearrangement joins TRBV7-9 to TRBJ2-1; maybe TRBD2 (5 bases). Germline CDR1 is SEHNR and CDR2 is FQNEAQ (reference sequence). V lost 1 base to trimming and J lost 2 bases, with 9 bases between them. The CDR3 consists of 15 residues. This CDR3 reads CASSLVEGAYNEQFF. CDR3 sequence (DNA): TGTGCCAGCAGCTTAGTCGAGGGTGCCTACAATGAGCAGTTCTTC.

This clonotype has only a few counts. The chain has TRBV27 and TRBJ1-1, with D perhaps matching TRBD1 (5 bases). Trimming took off 3 bases at V and 2 bases at J, with 10 bases between the two ends. This CDR3 has 14 amino acids. Germline loops: CDR1 MNHEY, CDR2 SMNVEV (reference sequence). CDR3 sequence: CASSFQGLNTEAFF. The CDR3 nucleotides are TGTGCCAGCAGTTTTCAGGGACTAAACACTGAAGCTTTCTTT.

This clonotype was seen a few times. The CDR3 spells CASRRTGEYTEAFF. The DNA for the CDR3 is TGTGCCAGCAGGCGGACAGGGGAATACACTGAAGCTTTCTTT. This chain links TRBV4-2 with TRBJ1-1, with 9 bases that match TRBD1. This CDR3 comprises 14 residues. J lost 3 bases, V lost 6 bases, and 5 bases had no gene match. CDR1 is LGHNA and CDR2 is YNFKEQ in the germline V gene.

The table lists this clonotype with many counts. The gene calls are TRBV10-2 and TRBJ2-7, with D possibly TRBD1 on 6 matching bases. V gave up 6 bases and J gave up 3 bases, with 6 bases separating them. Germline V lookup: CDR1 WSHSY, CDR2 SAAADI. The length of the CDR3 is 11 residues. CDR3 nucleotide sequence: TGCGCCAGCAGACAGGGCTACGAGCAGTACTTC. Amino acid sequence: CASRQGYEQYF.

The chain carries TRBV27 and TRBJ2-3; the D gene is possibly TRBD2 (6 bases). Germline assignment: CDR1 MNHEY and CDR2 SMNVEV (reference sequence). CDR3 length: 14 amino acids. V lost 2 bases and J lost 3, with 9 bases in between. The CDR3 loop is CASSLGGWTDTQYF. CDR3 nucleotides: TGTGCCAGCAGTTTAGGGGGGTGGACAGATACGCAGTATTTT.

The genes are TRBV4-2 and TRBJ2-7; D remains unclear. CDR1 is LGHNA, CDR2 YNFKEQ, per germline. V lost 1 base and J lost 2, with 9 bases in between. This CDR3 contains 14 residues. The CDR3 protein is CASSQVSQTYEQYF. The CDR3 DNA is TGTGCCAGCAGCCAAGTTTCCCAGACCTACGAGCAGTACTTC.

This clonotype was counted only a few times. The gene calls are TRBV7-2 and TRBJ1-5; maybe TRBD1 (6 bases). Germline assignment: CDR1 SGHTA and CDR2 FQGNSA. This CDR3 has 13 residues. V was pared by 6 bases and J by 9 bases, with 15 bases between. In DNA form, the CDR3 reads TGTGCCAGCAGTCCGTCATCAGGGGTGCCCCAGCATTTT. As protein: CASSPSSGVPQHF. The whole variable domain, filled in from reference TRBV7-2 and TRBJ1-5, reads GAGVSQSPSNKVTEKGKDVELRCDPISGHTALYWYRQSLGQGLEFLIYFQGNSAPDKSGLPSDRFSAERTGGSVSTLTIQRTQQEDSAVYLCASSPSSGVPQHFGDGTRLSIL.

This clonotype was detected a few times. This chain links TRBV2 with TRBJ1-1; no definite D call. Per germline, CDR1 SNHLY and CDR2 FYNNEI. The V gene lost 3 bases and the J gene lost 0 bases, with 5 bases spanning the gap. This CDR3 spans 13 amino acids. Here the CDR3 DNA reads TGTGCCAGCAGTGAGGAGATGAACACTGAAGCTTTCTTT. As protein: CASSEEMNTEAFF. Drawing the rest from reference TRBV2 and TRBJ1-1, the complete variable domain is EPEVTQTPSHQVTQMGQEVILRCVPISNHLYFYWYRQILGQKVEFLVSFYNNEISEKSEIFDDQFSVERPDGSNFTLKIRSTKLEDSAMYFCASSEEMNTEAFFGQGTRLTVV.

Ten or more counts support this clonotype. This chain uses TRBV19 with TRBJ1-1, with D possibly being TRBD1 (6 bases). V was shortened by 0 bases and J by 4 bases, with 12 bases between the two germline ends. The CDR3 is 15 amino acids. From germline, CDR1 is LNHDA and CDR2 SQIVND (reference sequence). CDR3 loop: CASSIDMGAGTEAFF. CDR3 DNA sequence: TGTGCCAGTAGTATAGATATGGGGGCCGGCACTGAAGCTTTCTTT.

The chain joins TRBV5-6 to TRBJ2-3; TRBD2 is a possible D gene (5 bases). CDR1 is SGHDT, CDR2 YYEEEE, per germline. The CDR3 length is 14 residues. Trimming stripped 3 bases from V and 2 bases from J, with 10 bases between. The CDR3 DNA reads as TGTGCCAGCAGCTCCGGACTCCCCACAGATACGCAGTATTTT. This gives the protein CASSSGLPTDTQYF.

By share of the sample, this clonotype is medium-sized. V is TRBV2 and J is TRBJ2-1; TRBD2 matches at 10 bases. This CDR3 is 16 amino acids long. Trimming cost V 6 bases and J 4 bases; bases outside gene matches: 9. Germline V gives CDR1 SNHLY, CDR2 FYNNEI. As DNA, the CDR3 is TGTGCCAGCAGCCTTAGTAGCGGGGGGTTTTACAATGAGCAGTTCTTC. Translation: CASSLSSGGFYNEQFF.

This clonotype occurred many times. The chain combines TRBV28 with TRBJ2-5; TRBD2 matches at 7 bases. This CDR3 contains 17 residues. With 1 base clipped from V and 3 bases from J, the junction kept 11 bases outside the gene matches. CDR1 is MDHEN, CDR2 SYDVKM, per germline. CDR3 bases: TGTGCCAGCAGTTTATCCCGCCTAGCGGAAATAAAAGAGACCCAGTACTTC. This translates into CASSLSRLAEIKETQYF.

This clonotype was counted at least ten times. This chain connects TRBV20-1 to TRBJ1-1; D not certain. This CDR3 region has 13 residues. Trimming stripped 3 bases from V and 2 bases from J, with 10 bases between. Germline CDR1 DFQATT, CDR2 SNEGSKA (reference sequence). In DNA, the CDR3 is TGCAGTGCTAGGCTGCAGGCTAACACTGAAGCTTTCTTT. This sequence encodes CSARLQANTEAFF.

This clonotype was seen repeatedly, ten times or more. The chain carries TRBV27 and TRBJ1-1; 7 nucleotides align to TRBD1. Looked up from germline, CDR1 is MNHEY and CDR2 is SMNVEV (reference sequence). There are 15 residues in the CDR3. V gave up 2 bases and J gave up 5 bases; unmatched junction bases: 8. CDR3 region: CASSLNWAGGTEAFF. The CDR3 region has the DNA TGTGCCAGCAGTTTAAATTGGGCAGGGGGAACTGAAGCTTTCTTT.

This clonotype was recorded a few times. V gene TRBV2 combines with J gene TRBJ1-1, with a possible D match to TRBD1 (5 bases). Germline CDR1 SNHLY, CDR2 FYNNEI. The CDR3 sequence is 14 residues long. V was trimmed by 5 bases and J by 1 base, leaving 11 bases between them. The CDR3 is CASSTGHRNTEAFF. The DNA for the CDR3 is TGTGCCAGCAGTACTGGACACAGGAACACTGAAGCTTTCTTT.

The sample holds a few counts of this clonotype. This rearrangement joins TRBV11-2 to TRBJ1-2, with D possibly matching TRBD1 (6 bases). Germline assignment: CDR1 SGHAT and CDR2 FQNNGV. Trimming removed 4 bases at V and 2 bases at J, with 11 bases between. This CDR3 is built from 14 residues. CDR3 in DNA: TGTGCCAGCAGCTCCCAACAGGGAAACTATGGCTACACCTTC. Translating gives CASSSQQGNYGYTF.

At least ten counts were recorded for this clonotype. The chain links TRBV5-1 to TRBJ1-2; 7 bases are a match to TRBD1. This CDR3 has 12 amino acids. The germline CDR1 and CDR2 sequences are SGHRS and YFSETQ. The trim removed 6 bases at V and 7 bases at J, leaving 6 bases unmatched. The CDR3 here is CASNEGAGGYTF. Here the CDR3 DNA reads TGCGCCAGCAATGAGGGGGCTGGTGGCTACACCTTC.